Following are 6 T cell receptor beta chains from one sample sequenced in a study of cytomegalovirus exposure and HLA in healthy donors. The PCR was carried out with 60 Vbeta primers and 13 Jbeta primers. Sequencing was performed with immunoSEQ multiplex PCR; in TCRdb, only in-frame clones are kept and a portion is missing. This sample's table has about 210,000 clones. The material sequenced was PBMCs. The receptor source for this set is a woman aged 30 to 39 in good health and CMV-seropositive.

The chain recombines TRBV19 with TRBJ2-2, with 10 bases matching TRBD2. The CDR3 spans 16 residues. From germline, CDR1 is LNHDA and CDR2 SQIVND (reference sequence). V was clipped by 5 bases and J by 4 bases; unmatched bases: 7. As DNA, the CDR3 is TGTGCCAGTAGTCTCGGACTAGCGGTGATCACCGGGGAGCTGTTTTTT. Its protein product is CASSLGLAVITGELFF.

CDR3 region: CASSPAGGDVEKLFF. The CDR3 nucleotides read TGTGCCAGCAGCCCCGCAGGGGGCGACGTTGAAAAACTGTTTTTT. The rearrangement joins TRBV7-9 to TRBJ1-4; 8 nucleotides match TRBD1. This CDR3 spans 15 amino acids. V trimming: 5 bases; J trimming: 7 bases; junction bases outside the gene matches: 9. Germline assignment: CDR1 SEHNR and CDR2 FQNEAQ (reference sequence). The full variable domain, with the rest looked up from reference TRBV7-9 and TRBJ1-4, is DTGVSQNPRHKITKRGQNVTFRCDPISEHNRLYWYRQTLGQGPEFLTYFQNEAQLEKSRLLSDRFSAERPKGSFSTLEIQRTEQGDSAMYLCASSPAGGDVEKLFFGSGTQLSVL.

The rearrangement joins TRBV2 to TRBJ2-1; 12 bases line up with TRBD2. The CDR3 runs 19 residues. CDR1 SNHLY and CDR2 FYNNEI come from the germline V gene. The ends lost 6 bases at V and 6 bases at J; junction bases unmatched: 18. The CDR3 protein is CASSQSPPLLAGGPNEQFF. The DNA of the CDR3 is TGTGCCAGCAGCCAATCCCCCCCTCTCCTAGCGGGAGGGCCCAATGAGCAGTTCTTC.

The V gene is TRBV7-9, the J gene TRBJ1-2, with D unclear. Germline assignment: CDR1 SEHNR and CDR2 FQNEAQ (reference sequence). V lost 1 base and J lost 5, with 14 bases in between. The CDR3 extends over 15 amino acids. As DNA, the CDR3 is TGTGCCAGCAGCTTAGTACCGGGGAGGGAGTATGGCTACACCTTC. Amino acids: CASSLVPGREYGYTF.

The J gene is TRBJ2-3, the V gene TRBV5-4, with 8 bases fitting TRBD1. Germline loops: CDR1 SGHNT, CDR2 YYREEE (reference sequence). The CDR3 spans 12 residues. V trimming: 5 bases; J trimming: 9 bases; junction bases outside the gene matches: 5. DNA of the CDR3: TGTGCCAGCAGAACGGACAGGGCCACGCAGTATTTT. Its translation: CASRTDRATQYF. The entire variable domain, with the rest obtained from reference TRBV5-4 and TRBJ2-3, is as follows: ETGVTQSPTHLIKTRGQQVTLRCSSQSGHNTVSWYQQALGQGPQFIFQYYREEENGRGNFPPRFSGLQFPNYSSELNVNALELDDSALYLCASRTDRATQYFGPGTRLTVL.

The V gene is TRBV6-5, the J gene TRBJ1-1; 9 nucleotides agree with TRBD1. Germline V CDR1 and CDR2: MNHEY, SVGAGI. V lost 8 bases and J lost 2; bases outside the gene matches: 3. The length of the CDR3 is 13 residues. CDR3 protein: CASYTGGNTEAFF. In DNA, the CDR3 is TGTGCCAGCTACACAGGGGGCAACACTGAAGCTTTCTTT.